This TCR beta chain was found in a study of blood T cell repertoires in COVID-19. Germline V lookup: CDR1 SGHDT, CDR2 YYEEEE. The CDR3 sequence is 15 residues long. The V gene end was trimmed by 0 bases and the J gene end by 6 bases; junction bases not matched to a gene: 4. TCRdb's copy holds only in-frame clones and misses some; the assay was immunoSEQ multiplex PCR. The table has 200,000 to 250,000 clones, about 85% seen once. V usage is TRBV5-6 and J usage is TRBJ2-7, with 12 bases lining up with TRBD2. The receptor was derived from a man aged 35 to 55 with acute or convalescent COVID-19. The source material was peripheral blood. CDR3 DNA sequence: TGTGCCAGCAGCTTGGGGACTAGCGGGGTGGCCGAGCAGTACTTC. Translated, it gives CASSLGTSGVAEQYF. Supplemented by reference TRBV5-6 and TRBJ2-7, the full variable domain reads DAGVTQSPTHLIKTRGQQVTLRCSPKSGHDTVSWYQQALGQGPQFIFQYYEEEERQRGNFPDRFSGHQFPNYSSELNVNALLLGDSALYLCASSLGTSGVAEQYFGPGTRLTVT.